The entry that follows covers one TCR beta chain sequence. This sample also contains other DNA sequences that code for the same CDR3. The data are from a study of blood T cell repertoires in COVID-19. Turning to the study itself: The cDNA or gDNA used as material had been derived from T cells, B-cell-depleted T cells, or PBMCs.

The CDR3 is 13 residues long. CDR1 and CDR2 from the germline V gene are MNHNS and SASEGT. V lost 1 base, J lost 5 bases, and 8 bases lay in between. The data were produced by immunoSEQ multiplex PCR, yet TCRdb's version contains in-frame clones alone and is incomplete. The profile covers roughly 200,000 clones, with approximately 83% appearing a single time and more than 2.5% taken by the ten largest. This clonotype originated in a man in his 60s with acute or convalescent COVID-19. The chain carries TRBV6-1 and TRBJ1-1; D perhaps matches TRBD1 (6 bases). Material for sequencing was peripheral blood. The chain's CDR3 is CASSEGGRTEAFF. Written as DNA, the CDR3 is TGTGCCAGCAGTGAAGGGGGGCGGACTGAAGCTTTCTTT.